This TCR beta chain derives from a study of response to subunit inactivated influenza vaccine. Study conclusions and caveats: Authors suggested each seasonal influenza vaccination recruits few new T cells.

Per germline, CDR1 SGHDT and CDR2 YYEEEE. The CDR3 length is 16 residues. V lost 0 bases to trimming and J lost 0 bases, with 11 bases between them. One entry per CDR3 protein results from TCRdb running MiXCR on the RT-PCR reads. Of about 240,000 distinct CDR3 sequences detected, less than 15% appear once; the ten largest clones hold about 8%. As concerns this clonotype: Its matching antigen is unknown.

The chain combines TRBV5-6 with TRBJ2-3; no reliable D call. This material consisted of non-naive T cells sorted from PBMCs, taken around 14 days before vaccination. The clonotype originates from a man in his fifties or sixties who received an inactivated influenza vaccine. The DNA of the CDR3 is TGTGCCAGCAGCTTGGTGGTAGGAATGAGCACAGATACGCAGTATTTT. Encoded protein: CASSLVVGMSTDTQYF.